The TCR beta chain under discussion was sequenced for a study of T cells in Graves' hyperthyroidism and ophthalmopathy. In the study overall: Blood from the periphery was taken at initial diagnosis, before any treatment. Findings and limits, study-wide: Ophthalmopathy and stable hyperthyroidism were told apart by a 13 V-J model. Most expanded thyroid clonotypes above 0.001 recurred in blood.

The CDR3 has 15 amino acids. Germline V gene lookup returns CDR1 MNHEY and CDR2 SMNVEV (reference sequence). This clonotype was detected once. Antigen specificity is unknown. The junction departs from the called germline gene at one end, perhaps through a read error. TCR beta CDR3 region amplification was performed from RNA transcripts. RT-PCR in the first round (using the HTBI primer set) targeted the TCR CDR3. TCRdb processed the multiplex PCR reads anew with MiXCR; each CDR3 protein has one entry. This sample has nearly 600,000 distinct CDR3 sequences, with about 15% found just once. Newly diagnosed hyperthyroidism patients aged 18 to 65 years had disease lasting under 2 months.

Sequenced input: blood. J is TRBJ1-3 and V is TRBV27; 8 bases map to TRBD1. The receptor was derived from a woman between 25 and 40 years old with Graves' hyperthyroidism that later progressed to Graves' ophthalmopathy. CDR3 sequence reads: CASSDTGGGGITIYF. The CDR3 nucleotides read TGTGCCAGCAGCGACACAGGGGGAGGTGGAATCACCATATATTTT.